Shown below are 28 T cell receptor beta chains from a single sample sequenced in a study of blood T cell repertoires in COVID-19. Data came from immunoSEQ multiplex PCR; TCRdb stores just in-frame clones and leaves some out. The sample yields tens of thousands of clones, 70% to 85% seen once. Material: peripheral blood. These receptors all stem from a woman aged 55-70 years with acute or convalescent COVID-19.

J is TRBJ1-2 and V is TRBV27; TRBD1 matches at 10 bases. The V segment lost 11 bases and the J segment 5 bases; nucleotides outside the gene matches: 14. CDR3 length: 15 residues. The V gene's germline CDR1 is MNHEY and CDR2 SMNVEV (reference sequence). The CDR3 loop reads CAVPGTGDSRYGYTF. The CDR3 DNA reads as TGTGCCGTACCCGGGACAGGGGACAGCCGTTATGGCTACACCTTC.

CDR3 amino acids: CASSQEGLLENTIYF. CDR3 coding DNA: TGTGCCAGCAGCCAAGAAGGACTACTGGAAAACACCATATATTTT. The chain employs TRBV3-1 (or the pseudogene TRBV3-2) and TRBJ1-3; no firm D call. Germline CDR1 LGHDT, CDR2 YNNKEL (reference sequence). The CDR3 consists of 15 residues. The V gene lost 0 bases and the J gene lost 6 bases, with 12 bases spanning the gap.

The rearrangement uses TRBV6-1 and TRBJ1-3; D gene ambiguous. Germline CDR1 reads MNHNS; CDR2 reads SASEGT. This CDR3 is built from 15 residues. V was clipped by 2 bases and J by 0 bases, with 8 bases between them. This CDR3 is CASSEQANSGNTIYF. Written as DNA, the CDR3 is TGTGCCAGCAGTGAACAGGCTAACTCTGGAAACACCATATATTTT.

A single count supports this clone. The gene calls are TRBV18 and TRBJ1-4; perhaps TRBD1 as D (6 bases). V was pared by 3 bases and J by 7 bases, with 15 bases between. The CDR3 extends over 15 amino acids. Germline V gene data show CDR1 as KGHSH and CDR2 as LQKENI. The CDR3 spells CASSPGQSQGEKLFF. CDR3 sequence (DNA): TGTGCCAGCTCACCCGGACAGAGTCAAGGTGAAAAACTGTTTTTT. The full variable domain, completed using reference TRBV18 and TRBJ1-4, is NAGVMQNPRHLVRRRGQEARLRCSPMKGHSHVYWYRQLPEEGLKFMVYLQKENIIDESGMPKERFSAEFPKEGPSILRIQQVVRGDSAAYFCASSPGQSQGEKLFFGSGTQLSVL.

This clone is a singleton in its sample. Written as DNA, the CDR3 is TGTGCCAGCAGCCCACGTATGGCCCCGACAGGGATAGGGGCCCAGTACTTC. Encoded protein: CASSPRMAPTGIGAQYF. The gene calls are TRBV5-4 and TRBJ2-5; TRBD1 matches 7 bases. The germline V gene encodes CDR1 SGHNT and CDR2 YYREEE (reference sequence). Germline trimming cut 4 bases from V and 9 bases from J; bases unmatched to any gene: 21. The CDR3 consists of 17 residues.

The chain uses TRBV7-9 and TRBJ1-4, with D perhaps TRBD1 (5 bases). Per the germline V gene, CDR1 is SEHNR and CDR2 is FQNEAQ (reference sequence). Trimming removed 1 base from V and 7 bases from J, with 10 bases in between. The CDR3 spans 14 residues. The CDR3 region is CASSLVGGSEKLFF. Written as DNA, the CDR3 is TGTGCCAGCAGCTTAGTCGGGGGATCTGAAAAACTGTTTTTT.

This chain joins TRBV18 and TRBJ1-1, with a possible D match to TRBD1 (5 bases). CDR1 is KGHSH and CDR2 is LQKENI in the germline V gene. The CDR3 is made up of 17 amino acids. With 1 base removed from V and 0 bases from J, the gap between germline ends came to 15 bases. The CDR3 DNA follows: TGTGCCAGCTCACCACTTAGGGTCCCGACAGTGAACACTGAAGCTTTCTTT. Translated, it gives CASSPLRVPTVNTEAFF.

The CDR3 loop is CATRDSPSYEQYF. For the CDR3, the DNA is TGTGCCACCCGGGACTCTCCATCCTACGAGCAGTACTTC. The chain has TRBV19 and TRBJ2-7; D possibly corresponds to TRBD2 (6 bases). This CDR3 contains 13 residues. The V end lost 10 bases, the J end lost 1 base, and 14 bases lay between the germline ends. Germline assignment: CDR1 LNHDA and CDR2 SQIVND (reference sequence). The variable domain in full, with the rest retrieved from reference TRBV19 and TRBJ2-7, is DGGITQSPKYLFRKEGQNVTLSCEQNLNHDAMYWYRQDPGQGLRLIYYSQIVNDFQKGDIAEGYSVSREKKESFPLTVTSAQKNPTAFYLCATRDSPSYEQYFGPGTRLTVT.

This chain connects TRBV27 to TRBJ1-1; 9 nucleotides align to TRBD1. The germline V gene has CDR1 MNHEY and CDR2 SMNVEV (reference sequence). CDR3 length: 14 residues. Trimming at V came to 7 bases and at J to 4 bases, leaving 7 bases not matched to a gene. The CDR3: CASNLKQGATEAFF. The CDR3 bases are TGTGCCAGCAACCTAAAACAGGGGGCCACTGAAGCTTTCTTT.

The chain employs TRBV21-1 and TRBJ2-2; TRBD1, the table's D call, was not compared with the DNA. TRBV21-1 is a documented pseudogene. This CDR3 has 14 residues. The CDR3 sequence: CASSGYRNTGELFF. In DNA, the CDR3 is TGTGCCAGCAGCGGGTACAGGAACACCGGGGAGCTGTTTTTT.

The chain has TRBV5-6 and TRBJ1-1, with unresolved D. This CDR3 contains 12 residues. Germline V gene data show CDR1 as SGHDT and CDR2 as YYEEEE. V gave up 2 bases and J gave up 2 bases, with 4 bases separating them. As DNA, the CDR3 is TGTGCCAGCAGCTTCCTAAACACTGAAGCTTTCTTT. This translates into CASSFLNTEAFF.

This chain uses TRBV5-1 with TRBJ1-2; perhaps TRBD1 as D (6 bases). Trimming removed 3 bases from V and 11 bases from J, with 17 bases in between. The germline gives CDR1 SGHRS, CDR2 YFSETQ. The CDR3 sequence is 13 residues long. CDR3 DNA sequence: TGCGCCAGCAGCTCGACAGGAACAGTTGGGTACACCTTC. Its protein product is CASSSTGTVGYTF.

The chain joins TRBV27 to TRBJ1-2, with TRBD1 identical over 8 bases. This CDR3 has 16 amino acids. Losses at the gene ends were 7 bases for V and 7 bases for J; bases not matched to a gene: 17. Germline V lookup: CDR1 MNHEY, CDR2 SMNVEV (reference sequence). The CDR3 DNA sequence: TGTGCCAGCATGGCGACAGGGGCAAACCATTGGGCTGGCTACACCTTC. Amino acid sequence: CASMATGANHWAGYTF.

This clone was seen a few times. The chain joins TRBV10-3 to TRBJ1-3; 7 nucleotides match TRBD1. Germline assignment: CDR1 ENHRY and CDR2 SYGVKD. The CDR3 is made up of 16 amino acids. V lost 4 bases and J lost 2; bases outside the gene matches: 8. CDR3 nucleotide sequence: TGTGCCATCAGTGGGACAGGCGCCACGGCTGGAAACACCATATATTTT. The encoded protein is CAISGTGATAGNTIYF.

Only a few counts were recorded for this clone. The rearrangement joins TRBV2 to TRBJ1-5, with 11 bases matching TRBD1. With V trimmed by 5 bases and J by 1 base, 4 bases remained unmatched. CDR3 size: 16 residues. Germline V CDR1 and CDR2: SNHLY, FYNNEI. CDR3 protein: CASSPDRGLSNQPQHF. CDR3 in DNA: TGTGCCAGCAGTCCGGACAGGGGGCTGAGCAATCAGCCCCAGCATTTT.

This clone has only a few counts. The chain is built from TRBV28 and TRBJ2-3; D call uncertain. V was shortened by 3 bases and J by 0 bases, with 13 bases between the two germline ends. The CDR3 loop spans 16 amino acids. The germline CDR1 and CDR2 sequences are MDHEN and SYDVKM. The CDR3 DNA reads TGTGCCAGCAGTTTGGTTAGCACCCGAAGCACAGATACGCAGTATTTT. It codes for CASSLVSTRSTDTQYF.

The chain couples TRBV7-9 to TRBJ2-1, with 10 bases matching TRBD1. This CDR3 contains 14 residues. With 5 bases clipped from V and 10 bases from J, the junction kept 8 bases outside the gene matches. Germline lookup yields CDR1 SEHNR and CDR2 FQNEAQ (reference sequence). Here the CDR3 DNA reads TGTGCCAGCAGCCCCGGGACAGGGGTTTGGGAGCAGTTCTTC. It codes for CASSPGTGVWEQFF.

Concerning this clone: Mismatch with germline at one junction end may stem from a read error. The V and J genes are TRBV20-1 and TRBJ1-2, with a possible D match to TRBD1 (5 bases). This CDR3 contains 11 residues. CDR1 and CDR2 (germline): DFQATT, SNEGSKA (reference sequence). CDR3 protein: CSAGTYPGQSF. Written as DNA, the CDR3 is TGCAGTGCTGGGACTTATCCAGGGCAGTCCTTC.

The CDR3 region has the DNA TGTGCCAGCAGTTACTCTATAGTCCAAGAGACCCAGTACTTC. Its protein is CASSYSIVQETQYF. V usage is TRBV6-5 and J usage is TRBJ2-5; D uncertain. Between the trimmed V and J ends, which lost 0 bases and 1 base, there was a span of 6 bases. The CDR3 consists of 14 residues. The germline CDR1 and CDR2 sequences are MNHEY and SVGAGI.

The rearrangement links TRBV18 to TRBJ1-5; 7 bases match TRBD1. Per the germline V gene, CDR1 is KGHSH and CDR2 is LQKENI. J gave up 5 bases and V 0 bases, and 10 bases lay outside the gene matches. The CDR3 is 17 residues long. The CDR3 coding sequence is TGTGCCAGCTCACCACCTAATACAGGGGTTTTCGATCAGCCCCAGCATTTT. Protein: CASSPPNTGVFDQPQHF.

This chain uses TRBV12-3 or TRBV12-4 with TRBJ2-7, with no clear D. Trimming cost V 2 bases and J 3 bases, with 2 bases left between them. The CDR3 runs to 11 residues. DNA for the CDR3: TGTGCCAGCAGTTTATACTACGAGCAGTACTTC. It translates to CASSLYYEQYF.

The chain recombines TRBV19 with TRBJ1-6, with 9 bases that match TRBD1. The junction had 3 bases not matched to a gene; V was cut back by 6 bases and J by 9 bases. This CDR3 comprises 13 residues. The germline V gene has CDR1 LNHDA and CDR2 SQIVND (reference sequence). CDR3 coding DNA: TGTGCCAGTAGGGGGACAGGGACTTCACCCCTCCACTTT. Protein sequence: CASRGTGTSPLHF. Drawing the rest from reference TRBV19 and TRBJ1-6, the complete variable domain is DGGITQSPKYLFRKEGQNVTLSCEQNLNHDAMYWYRQDPGQGLRLIYYSQIVNDFQKGDIAEGYSVSREKKESFPLTVTSAQKNPTAFYLCASRGTGTSPLHFGNGTRLTVT.

The chain links TRBV28 to TRBJ1-1, with D possibly matching TRBD1 (6 bases). Trimming stripped 8 bases from V and 9 bases from J, with 22 bases between. CDR1 is MDHEN and CDR2 is SYDVKM in the germline V gene. There are 14 residues in the CDR3. The CDR3 spells CASCFQRGAEKAFF. The CDR3 DNA sequence: TGTGCCAGCTGCTTCCAGCGGGGGGCGGAAAAAGCTTTCTTT.

The chain is built from TRBV28 and TRBJ1-1; a possible D gene is TRBD1 (6 bases). V was shortened by 5 bases and J by 0 bases, with 10 bases between the two germline ends. The germline CDR1 and CDR2 sequences are MDHEN and SYDVKM. The CDR3 consists of 14 residues. DNA of the CDR3: TGTGCCAGCAGTGGTACAGGGCTGAACACTGAAGCTTTCTTT. It codes for CASSGTGLNTEAFF.

The V gene is TRBV15, the J gene TRBJ1-2; 7 bases are a match to TRBD1. The CDR3 is 15 residues long. Germline loops: CDR1 LNHNV, CDR2 YYDKDF (reference sequence). The junction had 6 bases not matched to a gene; V was cut back by 1 base and J by 4 bases. CDR3 sequence: CATSRAKGQLYGYTF. The CDR3 region has the DNA TGTGCCACCAGCAGAGCCAAGGGACAGCTCTATGGCTACACCTTC.

V usage is TRBV10-3 and J usage is TRBJ2-2; TRBD1 aligns across 7 bases. The CDR3 totals 18 residues. In germline, CDR1 is ENHRY, CDR2 SYGVKD. With 6 bases clipped from V and 0 bases from J, the junction kept 13 bases outside the gene matches. DNA of the CDR3: TGTGCCATCAGCCCCCGGGACAGCTTCGAACCGAACACCGGGGAGCTGTTTTTT. Encoded protein: CAISPRDSFEPNTGELFF.

The rearrangement links TRBV19 to TRBJ1-5; D call uncertain. Germline values: CDR1 LNHDA, CDR2 SQIVND (reference sequence). Trimming removed 9 bases at V and 6 bases at J, with 15 bases between. This CDR3 comprises 13 residues. CDR3 nucleotide sequence: TGTGCCAGCTCCCCGCGGTTGGCTCAGCCCCAGCATTTT. Translated, it gives CASSPRLAQPQHF. The full variable domain, completed using reference TRBV19 and TRBJ1-5, is DGGITQSPKYLFRKEGQNVTLSCEQNLNHDAMYWYRQDPGQGLRLIYYSQIVNDFQKGDIAEGYSVSREKKESFPLTVTSAQKNPTAFYLCASSPRLAQPQHFGDGTRLSIL.

This clone was recorded once. The CDR3 bases are TGTGCCAGTAGTATAGCCCGGGATAACTATGGCTACACCTTC. Translation gives CASSIARDNYGYTF. The chain recombines TRBV19 with TRBJ1-2; D ambiguous. Trimming stripped 1 base from V and 1 base from J, with 7 bases between. Germline V gives CDR1 LNHDA, CDR2 SQIVND (reference sequence). The CDR3 is 14 amino acids.